This T cell receptor beta chain originates from a study of shared clonotypes between healthy human individuals (dated by TCRdb to 2018 to 2021). As for the study more broadly: Three men and a couple of women, aged 18 to 49 years, made up the cohort. For each donor, three plates each were used for CD4 naive and CD4 memory, two plates were used for CD8 naive, and one plate was used for CD8 memory. To estimate repertoire size and how much clonotypes are shared between individuals, the study performed deep sequencing of blood TCR repertoires from roughly five healthy adults. To increase sequencing depth and limit assay-specific biases, TCR repertoire library preparation and sequencing were carried out by different laboratories using diverse techniques. Each donor's leukapheresis produced roughly between roughly 0.85 and 10 billion PBMCs.

Donors were healthy HIV-negative adults with no recently reported acute infections or vaccinations. Every donor was a Caucasian adult residing in Nashville, Tennessee, USA. Magnetic negative selection was used to enrich CD4+ T cells, after which naive cells were positively selected on CD45RA and the negative fraction became the memory subset. Blood was obtained by leukapheresis, after which PBMCs were separated by Ficoll-Histopaque density gradient centrifugation and cryopreserved in liquid nitrogen vapor phase. Purity and quantity of every magnetically sorted T cell population were checked by analytical flow cytometry. Each sorted fraction had its genomic DNA isolated and then quantified by UV absorbance on a Nanodrop 2000c. A note on this clone: Its specific antigen is unknown. No base-level quality is on record; no much larger clone is a single base apart.

Broader findings and caveats from the paper: Sampling was restricted to blood, and TCR repertoires in tissues likely differ from the TCR repertoires found in blood. Based on pairwise subsampling, the degree of clonotype sharing among donors was expected to be affected by sequencing depth. Naive subsets generally had larger estimated clonotype richness than memory subsets. Rarefaction of sorted-subset datasets indicated incomplete sequencing despite the large sequencing depth. The genetic and exposure-history diversity represented was limited by the small number of donors. Clonotypes shared by all four sorted-subset donors showed higher generation probabilities than non-shared clonotypes. When a handful of donors were compared, the shared fraction of clonotypes was 5% to 6.5% for naive CD4, 3.5% for naive CD8, 2% to 2.5% for memory CD4, and about 0.36% for memory CD8.

Using the deep immunoSEQ assay, multiplex PCR amplified TCR CDR3 regions from genomic DNA. Extracted genomic DNA from each cell subset was spread evenly across all wells of several immunoSEQ 96-well plates, with each plate serving as a replicate. For sorted subsets, approximately 190 ng of genomic DNA, equivalent to 25,000 to 30,000 T cell genomes, went into each replicate PCR. The purified libraries were quantified using a Qubit 3.0 fluorometer, sized with a Bioanalyzer 2100, and then quantified again using the KAPA Library Quantification kit. Every immunoSEQ 96-well plate was sequenced on a separate single-read 150-cycle Illumina NextSeq 550 flow cell. The authors processed their data as follows. The immunoSEQ output contained only junctional sequences without quality scores, so filtering could not match that applied to full-length reads. Sequences were annotated with PyIR, a Python wrapper for IgBLAST v1.9, using IMGT germline references to assign V/J genes and CDR3. Reads were removed for weak V/J assignments (E-value above 1e-6), missing CDR3, stop codons, out-of-frame junctions, or ambiguous translated residues. V3J clonotypes were defined by identical inferred V gene, J gene, and CDR3 amino acid sequence. To compute the percentage overlap between repertoires, the number of shared unique clonotypes was divided by the size of the smaller repertoire. Three approaches were used to assess repertoire richness: RTK rarefaction, the Chao1 estimator, and Recon v2.1 estimates of unobserved clonotypes. OLGA was used to compute generation probabilities for all TCRbeta clonotypes that the gDNA method yielded from a few donors. In its TCRdb copy, this immuneACCESS table keeps in-frame sequences only and misses some clones. Where compared with another copy, unresolved V genes explain less than half of these, and the others have no known cause. V and J calls and clone size are those listed in that table; D and trimming were worked out from the DNA. The sample table lists 2 million to 2.5 million clones, about 94% of them with a count of one. Around 0.13% of the sample belongs to the ten largest clones.

V loses 5 bases of germline sequence and J loses 1 base, and the interval between the two ends is 18 bases. Per the germline V gene (reference sequence), LNHDA is the CDR1 and SQIVND is the CDR2. Its CDR3 holds 16 amino acids, cysteine through phenylalanine. Only CDR3 DNA remains: 48 bases, in frame from the first base. The sequence came from a man aged 18 to 30 in good health. Specimen: naive CD4+ T cells sorted from blood. What the cell subset or site label conveys for this sample: CD45RA+ positively selected. The rearranged segments are TRBV19 and TRBJ2-7; the D gene is tentatively TRBD1 or TRBD2, each matching 5 bases. The CDR3 in this case is CASSRSAGALSYEQYF. DNA sequence: TGTGCCAGTAGTCGGTCCGCCGGGGCCCTTTCCTACGAGCAGTACTTC. With the rest looked up from the reference TRBV19 and TRBJ2-7 genes rather than sequenced, the full variable domain is DGGITQSPKYLFRKEGQNVTLSCEQNLNHDAMYWYRQDPGQGLRLIYYSQIVNDFQKGDIAEGYSVSREKKESFPLTVTSAQKNPTAFYLCASSRSAGALSYEQYFGPGTRLTVT.